This TCR beta chain emerged from a study of control samples from healthy donors and cancer patients. V was pared by 6 bases and J by 12 bases, with 14 bases between. CDR1 is SNHLY and CDR2 is FYNNEI in the germline V gene. The CDR3 loop spans 11 amino acids. Produced via immunoSEQ multiplex PCR; TCRdb's table is partial and in-frame only. In the table there are some 130,000 clones, roughly 92% of which are singletons. Sequencing was performed on blood. This TCR came from a man between 18 and 29 years old in good health. The chain is built from TRBV2 and TRBJ1-1; D call uncertain. The CDR3 is CASSEDRRSFF. CDR3 nucleotides: TGTGCCAGCAGCGAGGATCGGCGGTCTTTCTTT.